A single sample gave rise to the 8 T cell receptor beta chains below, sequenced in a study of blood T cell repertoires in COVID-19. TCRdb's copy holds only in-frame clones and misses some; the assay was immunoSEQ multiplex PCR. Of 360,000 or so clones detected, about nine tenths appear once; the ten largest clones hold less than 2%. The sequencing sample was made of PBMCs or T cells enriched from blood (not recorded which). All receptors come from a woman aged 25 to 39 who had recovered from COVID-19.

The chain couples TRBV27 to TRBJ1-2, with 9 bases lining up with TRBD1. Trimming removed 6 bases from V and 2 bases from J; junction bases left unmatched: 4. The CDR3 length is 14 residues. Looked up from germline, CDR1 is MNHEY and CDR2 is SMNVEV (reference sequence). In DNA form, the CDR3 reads TGTGCCAGCAGGGACAGGGGTAAAAACTATGGCTACACCTTC. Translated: CASRDRGKNYGYTF.

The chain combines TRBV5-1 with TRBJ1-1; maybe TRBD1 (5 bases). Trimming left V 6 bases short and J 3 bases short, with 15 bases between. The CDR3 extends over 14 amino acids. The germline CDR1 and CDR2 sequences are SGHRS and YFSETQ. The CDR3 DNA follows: TGCGCCAGCAAGTATCTGGGGCAGGACACTGAAGCTTTCTTT. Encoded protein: CASKYLGQDTEAFF.

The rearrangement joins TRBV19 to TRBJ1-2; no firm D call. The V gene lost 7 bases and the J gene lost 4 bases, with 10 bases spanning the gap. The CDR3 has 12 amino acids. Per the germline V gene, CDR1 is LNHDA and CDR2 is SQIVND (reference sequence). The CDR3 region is CASTQDSYGYTF. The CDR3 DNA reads TGTGCCAGTACCCAGGACTCCTATGGCTACACCTTC.

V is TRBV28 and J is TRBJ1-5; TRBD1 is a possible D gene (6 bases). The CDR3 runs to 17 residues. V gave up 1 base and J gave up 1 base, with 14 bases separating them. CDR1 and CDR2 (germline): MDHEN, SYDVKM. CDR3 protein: CASSLSRGALSNQPQHF. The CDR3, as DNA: TGTGCCAGCAGTTTATCCCGGGGGGCTTTAAGCAATCAGCCCCAGCATTTT.

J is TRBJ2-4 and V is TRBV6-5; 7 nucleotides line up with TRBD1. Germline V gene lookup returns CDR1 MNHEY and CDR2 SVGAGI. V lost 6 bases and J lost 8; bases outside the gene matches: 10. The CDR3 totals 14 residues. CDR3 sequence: CASSQQGSKYIQYF. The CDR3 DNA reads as TGTGCCAGCAGCCAACAGGGGAGTAAATACATTCAGTACTTC.

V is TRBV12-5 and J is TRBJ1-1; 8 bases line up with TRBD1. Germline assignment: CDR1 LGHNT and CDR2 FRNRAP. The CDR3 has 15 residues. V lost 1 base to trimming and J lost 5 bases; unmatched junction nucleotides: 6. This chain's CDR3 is CASGLGTGSTTEAFF. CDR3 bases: TGTGCTAGTGGTTTGGGGACAGGGAGTACTACTGAAGCTTTCTTT.

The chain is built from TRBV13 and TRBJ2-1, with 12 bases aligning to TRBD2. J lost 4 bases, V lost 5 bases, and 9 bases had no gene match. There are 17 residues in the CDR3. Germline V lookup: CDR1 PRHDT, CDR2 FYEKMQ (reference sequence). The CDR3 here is CASSPTTSGSFYNEQFF. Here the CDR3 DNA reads TGTGCCAGCAGCCCAACGACTAGCGGGAGTTTTTACAATGAGCAGTTCTTC.

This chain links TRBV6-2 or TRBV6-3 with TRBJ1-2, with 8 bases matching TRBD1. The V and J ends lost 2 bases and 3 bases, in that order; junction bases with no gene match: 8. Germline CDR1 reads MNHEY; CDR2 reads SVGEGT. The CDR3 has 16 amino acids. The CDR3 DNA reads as TGTGCCAGCAGTTACCCGACAGGGGCTCCCTACTATGGCTACACCTTC. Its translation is CASSYPTGAPYYGYTF.